The clone carrying this T cell receptor beta chain was observed a handful of times. What it binds is not known. Other DNA variants within this sample encode the same CDR3. This entry comes from a study of PD-1 blockade in mismatch repair-deficient tumors. At the level of the study: Enrolled about 2013-2017, patients had progressing, pretreated mismatch repair-deficient cancers of approximately 13 types. Study-wide results and limits: After pembrolizumab, tumor-resident clones rose rapidly, then generally contracted before radiologic responses.

All patients were mismatch repair deficient, assessed by either PCR or immunohistochemistry. TCR sequencing covered a few patients who responded to pembrolizumab. The data were produced by immunoSEQ multiplex PCR, yet TCRdb's version contains in-frame clones alone and is incomplete. Of roughly 120,000 clones listed, 60% to 85% are singletons. The length of the CDR3 is 14 residues. Germline CDR1 SGHRS, CDR2 YFSETQ. The junction had 6 bases not matched to a gene; V was cut back by 4 bases and J by 5 bases. This sample comprised peripheral blood, obtained more than 58 weeks after starting pembrolizumab. This rearrangement joins TRBV5-1 to TRBJ1-5; the match to TRBD1 covers 7 bases. The sequence was collected from an adult with mismatch repair-deficient cancer. The CDR3 is CASSPDTGDQPQHF. DNA for the CDR3: TGCGCCAGCAGCCCGGACACAGGGGATCAGCCCCAGCATTTT.